A single sample is the source of the 14 T cell receptor beta chains below, sequenced in a study of cytomegalovirus exposure and HLA in healthy donors. Researchers ran the PCR with 60 Vbeta and 13 Jbeta primers. Sequenced by immunoSEQ multiplex PCR; TCRdb stores in-frame clones only, minus some. The table records some 110,000 clones, nearly 85% of them present only once. The sequenced sample was PBMCs. These receptors came from a young man in good health and CMV-seronegative.

The chain has TRBV5-8 and TRBJ2-7, with D possibly TRBD1 on 5 matching bases. V lost 4 bases, J lost 4 bases, and 21 bases lay in between. Germline CDR1 and CDR2: SGHTS and YDEGEE. The length of the CDR3 is 16 residues. This CDR3 is CASSPEPAQGGYEQYF. The CDR3 DNA reads as TGTGCCAGCAGCCCAGAGCCGGCTCAGGGTGGTTACGAGCAGTACTTC.

The V and J genes are TRBV7-3 and TRBJ2-6; 10 nucleotides align to TRBD1. This CDR3 spans 17 amino acids. Trimming at V came to 3 bases and at J to 1 base, leaving 3 bases not matched to a gene. CDR1 SGHTA and CDR2 FQGTGA come from the germline V gene. In DNA, the CDR3 is TGTGCCAGCAGCTTTCCGGGACAGGGGTCTGGGGCCAACGTCCTGACTTTC. Translation gives CASSFPGQGSGANVLTF.

V usage is TRBV14 and J usage is TRBJ2-7, with D possibly being TRBD2 (5 bases). CDR3 size: 14 residues. Trimming cost V 8 bases and J 4 bases, with 18 bases left between them. Germline CDR1 reads SGHDN; CDR2 reads FVKESK. Here the CDR3 reads CASSISLAVYEQYF. DNA of the CDR3: TGTGCCAGCTCGATAAGCCTAGCTGTGTACGAGCAGTACTTC.

This rearrangement joins TRBV7-9 to TRBJ1-4, with TRBD1 matching 7 bases. The J segment lost 0 bases and the V segment lost 3 bases, leaving 7 bases of the junction unmatched. Germline V CDR1 and CDR2: SEHNR, FQNEAQ (reference sequence). The length of the CDR3 is 17 residues. As DNA, the CDR3 is TGTGCCAGCAGCTTTCGTGAACAGGGGACAACTAATGAAAAACTGTTTTTT. This sequence encodes CASSFREQGTTNEKLFF.

With regard to this clone: Other DNA sequences of this sample code for an identical CDR3. The chain carries TRBV27 and TRBJ2-1; D is possibly TRBD1 (6 bases). The V and J ends lost 3 bases and 4 bases respectively, with 16 bases between them. The CDR3 has 16 residues. Germline-derived CDR1 and CDR2 are MNHEY and SMNVEV (reference sequence). CDR3 nucleotide sequence: TGTGCCAGCAGTTTTCAACCTACAGGGCAATACAATGAGCAGTTCTTC. Amino acids: CASSFQPTGQYNEQFF.

In its sample, this clone was seen once. V and J are TRBV11-3 and TRBJ2-2; 9 positions match TRBD1. The CDR3 totals 15 residues. V shed 3 bases and J 3 bases; nucleotides not matched to a gene: 2. CDR1 and CDR2 from the germline V gene are SGHNT and YENEEA. DNA for the CDR3: TGTGCCAGCAGCTTGGGACAGGGTTACACCGGGGAGCTGTTTTTT. Residues: CASSLGQGYTGELFF.

J is TRBJ1-2 and V is TRBV28, with D possibly TRBD1 on 5 matching bases. This CDR3 comprises 14 residues. Trimming pared 8 bases from V and 4 bases from J, leaving 17 bases between. Germline-derived CDR1 and CDR2 are MDHEN and SYDVKM. The CDR3 protein is CASGGSGTSYGYTF. CDR3 bases: TGTGCCAGCGGGGGGTCGGGAACGAGCTATGGCTACACCTTC.

The table lists this clone with a few counts. V gene TRBV19 combines with J gene TRBJ2-2; TRBD1 matches 9 bases. The ends lost 7 bases at V and 10 bases at J; junction bases unmatched: 13. CDR1 and CDR2 from the germline V gene are LNHDA and SQIVND (reference sequence). CDR3 length equals 15 residues. The CDR3 nucleotides are TGTGCCAGTACCCCCAAGAGGGACAGGGTAAAGGAGCTGTTTTTT. This codes for CASTPKRDRVKELFF. The full variable domain, in which reference TRBV19 and TRBJ2-2 provide the parts outside the CDR3, is DGGITQSPKYLFRKEGQNVTLSCEQNLNHDAMYWYRQDPGQGLRLIYYSQIVNDFQKGDIAEGYSVSREKKESFPLTVTSAQKNPTAFYLCASTPKRDRVKELFFGEGSRLTVL.

V is TRBV28 and J is TRBJ1-5; 12 bases agree with TRBD1. V lost 1 base, J lost 0 bases, and 16 bases stayed unmatched. The CDR3 covers 22 residues. Germline-derived CDR1 and CDR2 are MDHEN and SYDVKM. The CDR3 sequence is CASSLSLSVGQGARSSNQPQHF. In DNA, the CDR3 is TGTGCCAGCAGTTTATCCCTCTCTGTGGGACAGGGGGCTAGAAGTAGCAATCAGCCCCAGCATTTT.

V gene TRBV7-9 combines with J gene TRBJ1-2; the match to TRBD1 covers 7 bases. CDR1 is SEHNR and CDR2 is FQNEAQ in the germline V gene (reference sequence). This CDR3 is built from 13 residues. V dropped 5 bases and J dropped 3; count of bases not matched to a gene: 3. Here the CDR3 reads CASSVTGDYGYTF. CDR3 nucleotide sequence: TGTGCCAGCAGCGTTACAGGGGACTATGGCTACACCTTC.

This sequence joins TRBV6-6 and TRBJ2-7, with 9 bases fitting TRBD2. The trim removed 6 bases at V and 2 bases at J, leaving 8 bases unmatched. The germline gives CDR1 MNHNY, CDR2 SVGAGI (reference sequence). CDR3 length equals 15 residues. DNA for the CDR3: TGTGCCAGCAGAAGCGGGAGGAGGAACCCCTACGAGCAGTACTTC. Translation gives CASRSGRRNPYEQYF.

The genes are TRBV6-1 and TRBJ2-7; D ambiguous. The CDR3 extends over 15 amino acids. V shed 6 bases and J shed 1 base, with 16 bases lying between them. The germline gives CDR1 MNHNS, CDR2 SASEGT. The CDR3 here is CASSRRGSMSYEQYF. The CDR3, as DNA: TGTGCCAGCAGCCGTAGAGGCTCCATGTCCTACGAGCAGTACTTC.

The chain uses TRBV6-6 and TRBJ1-3; D ambiguous. From germline, CDR1 is MNHNY and CDR2 SVGAGI (reference sequence). V shed 2 bases and J shed 4 bases, with 9 bases lying between them. The CDR3 totals 14 residues. CDR3 sequence (DNA): TGTGCCAGCAGTTACACGCAGGAAGGAAACACCATATATTTT. This translates into CASSYTQEGNTIYF.

The rearrangement joins TRBV6-1 to TRBJ2-5; 12 bases are shared with TRBD1. After removal of 4 bases from V and 5 bases from J, the junction contained 5 bases not matched to a gene. Per germline, CDR1 MNHNS and CDR2 SASEGT. The CDR3 has 15 residues. CDR3 in amino acids: CASSVGTGGGETQYF. Written as DNA, the CDR3 is TGTGCCAGCAGTGTTGGGACAGGGGGCGGGGAGACCCAGTACTTC.